The 15 T cell receptor beta chains below were found in one sample sequenced in a study of cytomegalovirus exposure and HLA in healthy donors. PCR used 60 Vbeta primers and 13 Jbeta primers. Sequencing was performed with immunoSEQ multiplex PCR; in TCRdb, only in-frame clones are kept and a portion is missing. The repertoire holds under 300,000 clones, with approximately 80% as singletons. Sequencing was done on a sample of PBMCs. These receptors all stem from a woman in her sixties in good health and CMV-seropositive.

The chain has TRBV5-1 and TRBJ1-3; TRBD1 matches 8 bases. Germline CDR1 and CDR2: SGHRS and YFSETQ. This CDR3 is built from 15 residues. The J segment lost 6 bases and the V segment lost 3 bases, leaving 8 bases of the junction unmatched. CDR3 in amino acids: CASSSQDRDANTIYF. In DNA form, the CDR3 reads TGCGCCAGCAGCTCGCAGGACAGGGACGCAAACACCATATATTTT.

V and J are TRBV7-6 and TRBJ2-4, with D perhaps TRBD1 (6 bases). The CDR3 is made up of 18 amino acids. The germline CDR1 and CDR2 sequences are SGHVS and FNYEAQ. V was cut by 1 base and J by 1 base, with 17 bases left in between. CDR3 in DNA: TGTGCCAGCAGCTTAGACTTGGGGGCGAGAGGGGCCAAAAACATTCAGTACTTC. It codes for CASSLDLGARGAKNIQYF.

CDR3 DNA sequence: TGCGCCAGCAGCTTGGCTCTTAGCGGGAGGGGTGAGCAGTTCTTC. This codes for CASSLALSGRGEQFF. The V call is TRBV5-1, the J call TRBJ2-1, with 11 positions matching TRBD2. The trim removed 0 bases at V and 9 bases at J, leaving 5 bases unmatched. This CDR3 region has 15 residues. Germline V gives CDR1 SGHRS, CDR2 YFSETQ.

The genes are TRBV28 and TRBJ2-7; D might be TRBD1 (6 bases). The V end lost 6 bases, the J end lost 4 bases, and 16 bases lay between the germline ends. Looked up from germline, CDR1 is MDHEN and CDR2 is SYDVKM. The CDR3 spans 14 residues. The CDR3 DNA reads as TGTGCCAGCAGCCTACCGGGACAAGGGTACGAGCAGTACTTC. It encodes CASSLPGQGYEQYF.

The genes are TRBV6-5 and TRBJ1-3; a weak D match, TRBD1 (6 bases). Per germline, CDR1 MNHEY and CDR2 SVGAGI. CDR3 length: 15 residues. V was cut by 8 bases and J by 4 bases, with 18 bases left in between. CDR3 loop: CASARGGAKGNTIYF. The DNA for the CDR3 is TGTGCCAGCGCCCGAGGGGGGGCGAAGGGAAACACCATATATTTT.

This chain's CDR3 is CASSELGQNQPQHF. The DNA for the CDR3 is TGTGCCAGCAGTGAATTGGGGCAGAATCAGCCCCAGCATTTT. The chain uses TRBV6-1 and TRBJ1-5, with TRBD1 as a possible D gene (5 bases). Looked up from germline, CDR1 is MNHNS and CDR2 is SASEGT. The CDR3 totals 14 residues. Trimming pared 2 bases from V and 4 bases from J, leaving 9 bases between.

In DNA form, the CDR3 reads TGCGCCAGCAGCTTAACAGAAGTCATGAACACTGAAGCTTTCTTT. Amino acids: CASSLTEVMNTEAFF. The rearrangement links TRBV5-1 to TRBJ1-1; D remains ambiguous. The length of the CDR3 is 15 residues. Germline V gene sequence: CDR1 SGHRS, CDR2 YFSETQ. Trimming removed 2 bases at V and 0 bases at J, with 11 bases between. Full variable domain (rest looked up from reference TRBV5-1 and TRBJ1-1): KAGVTQTPRYLIKTRGQQVTLSCSPISGHRSVSWYQQTPGQGLQFLFEYFSETQRNKGNFPGRFSGRQFSNSRSEMNVSTLELGDSALYLCASSLTEVMNTEAFFGQGTRLTVV.

The chain joins TRBV10-2 to TRBJ1-2; perhaps TRBD1 as D (6 bases). The V gene's germline CDR1 is WSHSY and CDR2 SAAADI. The CDR3 covers 11 residues. With 11 bases removed from V and 4 bases from J, the gap between germline ends came to 11 bases. DNA of the CDR3: TGCGCCGGAGGGGGGGGCTATGGCTACACCTTC. The encoded protein is CAGGGGYGYTF.

This clone was seen a handful of times. J is TRBJ1-1 and V is TRBV28; D is unclear. The germline CDR1 and CDR2 sequences are MDHEN and SYDVKM. The V end was cut by 7 bases, the J end by 3 bases, with 15 bases between. The CDR3 is 14 residues long. In DNA, the CDR3 is TGTGCCAGCACCGAAGTTCAGGAGGACACTGAAGCTTTCTTT. This translates into CASTEVQEDTEAFF.

A single count supports this clone. The CDR3 DNA reads as TGTGCCAGCAGTTCTTTGGACAGGGGGATGGAAAAACTGTTTTTT. This encodes CASSSLDRGMEKLFF. The genes are TRBV6-5 and TRBJ1-4; TRBD1 aligns across 10 bases. The CDR3 sequence is 15 residues long. V lost 4 bases, J lost 8 bases, and 7 bases stayed unmatched. From germline, CDR1 is MNHEY and CDR2 SVGAGI.

The rearrangement joins TRBV12-5 to TRBJ2-3; weak D call: TRBD2 (6 bases). V was clipped by 9 bases and J by 2 bases, with 9 bases between them. The CDR3 has 12 residues. Germline V gives CDR1 LGHNT, CDR2 FRNRAP. CDR3 residues: CASQGLTDTQYF. The DNA of the CDR3 is TGTGCTAGCCAGGGACTCACAGATACGCAGTATTTT.

This clone was recorded once. The chain carries TRBV6-5 and TRBJ2-2, with 14 bases aligning to TRBD2. Germline CDR1 MNHEY, CDR2 SVGAGI. V was clipped by 5 bases and J by 5 bases; unmatched bases: 1. CDR3 length: 15 amino acids. In DNA form, the CDR3 reads TGTGCCAGCAGTGGGACTAGCGGGAGTACCGGGGAGCTGTTTTTT. Translation gives CASSGTSGSTGELFF.

The sample holds one count of this clone. V and J are TRBV29-1 and TRBJ2-2; 10 positions agree with TRBD2. Germline CDR1 and CDR2: SQVTM and ANQGSEA. Trimming cost V 7 bases and J 4 bases; bases outside gene matches: 6. CDR3 length equals 14 residues. The CDR3 DNA reads TGCAGCGCCCTAGCGGGAGCGGGCACCGGGGAGCTGTTTTTT. Its protein is CSALAGAGTGELFF.

V is TRBV6-1 and J is TRBJ2-6; 10 nucleotides line up with TRBD2. This CDR3 comprises 14 residues. Germline V gene lookup returns CDR1 MNHNS and CDR2 SASEGT. Trimming at V came to 6 bases and at J to 5 bases, leaving 1 base not matched to a gene. In DNA, the CDR3 is TGTGCCAGCAGAGCGGGAGGGCGGGCCAACGTCCTGACTTTC. Amino acid sequence: CASRAGGRANVLTF.

The chain has TRBV9 and TRBJ2-1, with D unresolved. V gave up 4 bases and J gave up 6 bases, with 11 bases separating them. This CDR3 is built from 13 residues. Germline CDR1 is SGDLS and CDR2 is YYNGEE. The CDR3 nucleotides are TGTGCCAGCAGCACATCCCTCTCCAATGAGCAGTTCTTC. This codes for CASSTSLSNEQFF. Full variable domain (outside the CDR3, taken from reference TRBV9 and TRBJ2-1): DSGVTQTPKHLITATGQRVTLRCSPRSGDLSVYWYQQSLDQGLQFLIQYYNGEERAKGNILERFSAQQFPDLHSELNLSSLELGDSALYFCASSTSLSNEQFFGPGTRLTVL.